This T cell receptor beta chain was identified in a study of shared clonotypes between healthy human individuals. This CDR3 has 14 amino acids. The ends were cut back, 5 bases at V and 5 bases at J, with 16 bases in the middle. Germline CDR1 is LNHDA and CDR2 is SQIVND (reference sequence). Note on this clone: The antigen is not known.

Sequencing was at deep level. Source study methods: Filtering differed for immunoSEQ, which gave only junction sequences without quality scores. Data came from immunoSEQ multiplex PCR; TCRdb stores just in-frame clones and leaves some out. V, J and clone size reflect that table, while D and trimming were determined from the DNA. The table shows about 2.4 million clones, with over 85% occurring only once. Study-wide points: Though the depth was large, rarefaction showed that sorted-subset sequencing was incomplete. Depth of sequencing was expected to influence donor clonotype sharing.

The chain combines TRBV19 with TRBJ2-7; D is possibly TRBD1 (6 bases). Sequencing was performed on naive CD4+ T cells from PBMCs. Subset noted: CD45RA+ positively selected. This receptor was identified in a man aged 18 to 29 in good health. Some clones in this sample may be carry-over from other donors' samples. The CDR3 protein is CASSPRGYRDEQYF. Here the CDR3 DNA reads TGTGCCAGTAGTCCTCGAGGGTACAGGGACGAGCAGTACTTC.